This is a list of T cell receptor beta chains from one sample in a study of blood T cell repertoires in COVID-19. The protocol was immunoSEQ multiplex PCR, while the TCRdb copy is restricted to in-frame clones and leaves out a portion. Among 200,000 to 250,000 clones, about 86% were seen once, and the ten largest hold less than 3%. The sequenced material came from peripheral blood. These receptors were collected from a man aged 45-65 years with active or convalescent COVID-19. Each CDR3 is given with its conserved first and last residue. A D gene is named only where the DNA matches it firmly. Not every row has a clone size; where given, it reads once, few, many or a size class.

cdr3_aa: CASSLKRGYGYTF; cdr3_nt: TGTGCCAGCAGTTTGAAAAGGGGCTATGGCTACACCTTC; j_call: TRBJ1-2; clone_size: -; v_call: TRBV12-3/TRBV12-4; d_call: -
cdr3_aa: CASSPGLAGSDTQYF; cdr3_nt: TGTGCCAGCAGCCCAGGACTAGCGGGGTCAGATACGCAGTATTTT; j_call: TRBJ2-3; clone_size: -; v_call: TRBV5-4; d_call: TRBD2
cdr3_aa: CASSVGEGQLGYGYTF; cdr3_nt: TGTGCCAGCAGCGTAGGCGAGGGCCAACTCGGCTATGGCTACACCTTC; j_call: TRBJ1-2; clone_size: -; v_call: TRBV9; d_call: -
cdr3_aa: CATSSRAYNEQFF; cdr3_nt: TGTGCCACCAGCAGCAGGGCCTACAATGAGCAGTTCTTC; j_call: TRBJ2-1; clone_size: few; v_call: TRBV15; d_call: -
cdr3_aa: CASSLLRGGVDEQFF; cdr3_nt: TGTGCCAGCAGCTTACTAAGGGGGGGCGTCGATGAGCAGTTCTTC; j_call: TRBJ2-1; clone_size: -; v_call: TRBV7-9; d_call: -
cdr3_aa: CASSYSIPFSPLHF; cdr3_nt: TGTGCCAGCAGTTACTCAATCCCCTTTTCACCCCTCCACTTT; j_call: TRBJ1-6; clone_size: once; v_call: TRBV6-2/TRBV6-3; d_call: -
cdr3_aa: CASSLTGDQPQHF; cdr3_nt: TGCGCCAGCAGCTTGACAGGGGATCAGCCCCAGCATTTT; j_call: TRBJ1-5; clone_size: -; v_call: TRBV10-2; d_call: TRBD1
cdr3_aa: CASSLGLLSPTDTQYF; cdr3_nt: TGCGCCAGCAGCTTGGGACTCCTTTCCCCCACAGATACGCAGTATTTT; j_call: TRBJ2-3; clone_size: -; v_call: TRBV5-1; d_call: -
cdr3_aa: CAIRPQDRGSPLHF; cdr3_nt: TGTGCCATCAGGCCTCAGGACAGGGGTTCACCCCTCCACTTT; j_call: TRBJ1-6; clone_size: -; v_call: TRBV10-3; d_call: TRBD1
cdr3_aa: CANLGQGKNTGELFF; cdr3_nt: TGTGCCAACTTAGGACAGGGGAAGAACACCGGGGAGCTGTTTTTT; j_call: TRBJ2-2; clone_size: -; v_call: TRBV7-9; d_call: TRBD1
cdr3_aa: CASSSRQRYGYTF; cdr3_nt: TGTGCCAGCAGCTCCCGACAGCGCTATGGCTACACCTTC; j_call: TRBJ1-2; clone_size: once; v_call: TRBV7-2; d_call: -
cdr3_aa: CSVDLSGTGGREQYF; cdr3_nt: TGCAGCGTCGACCTCTCCGGGACAGGGGGACGCGAGCAGTACTTC; j_call: TRBJ2-7; clone_size: -; v_call: TRBV29-1; d_call: TRBD1
cdr3_aa: CASSSFSYEQYF; cdr3_nt: TGTGCCAGCAGTTCCTTCTCCTACGAGCAGTACTTC; j_call: TRBJ2-7; clone_size: few; v_call: TRBV12-3/TRBV12-4; d_call: -
cdr3_aa: CASSFLTSGRRETQYF; cdr3_nt: TGTGCCAGCAGTTTCCTAACCAGCGGGAGGAGAGAGACCCAGTACTTC; j_call: TRBJ2-5; clone_size: -; v_call: TRBV28; d_call: TRBD2
cdr3_aa: CSAERGYEQYF; cdr3_nt: TGCAGCGCCGAAAGGGGTTACGAGCAGTACTTC; j_call: TRBJ2-7; clone_size: once; v_call: TRBV29-1; d_call: -
cdr3_aa: CASSPGGGDQPQHF; cdr3_nt: TGTGCCAGCAGCCCCGGCGGGGGGGACCAGCCCCAGCATTTT; j_call: TRBJ1-5; clone_size: -; v_call: TRBV11-2; d_call: -
cdr3_aa: CASSFRINNEKLFF; cdr3_nt: TGTGCCAGCAGTTTCAGGATAAATAATGAAAAACTGTTTTTT; j_call: TRBJ1-4; clone_size: few; v_call: TRBV27; d_call: -
cdr3_aa: CASSLNWDSLQAFF; cdr3_nt: TGTGCCAGCAGTCTCAATTGGGACTCCTTACAGGCTTTCTTT; j_call: TRBJ1-1; clone_size: -; v_call: TRBV11-2; d_call: -
cdr3_aa: CASSSLGYEQYF; cdr3_nt: TGTGCCAGCAGCTCTCTAGGCTACGAGCAGTACTTC; j_call: TRBJ2-7; clone_size: -; v_call: TRBV7-2; d_call: -
cdr3_aa: CASSDTRGDTQYF; cdr3_nt: TGTGCCAGCAGTGACACCAGGGGAGATACGCAGTATTTT; j_call: TRBJ2-3; clone_size: -; v_call: TRBV2; d_call: -
cdr3_aa: CASSQGTGSTGQPQHF; cdr3_nt: TGTGCCAGCAGCCAAGGGACAGGGAGTACGGGACAGCCCCAGCATTTT; j_call: TRBJ1-5; clone_size: few; v_call: TRBV3-1/TRBV3-2; d_call: TRBD1
cdr3_aa: CATIPGQGAYEQYF; cdr3_nt: TGTGCCACCATACCGGGACAGGGGGCTTACGAGCAGTACTTC; j_call: TRBJ2-7; clone_size: -; v_call: TRBV19; d_call: TRBD1
cdr3_aa: CASSTYGRDCEQFF; cdr3_nt: TGTGCCAGCAGCACCTATGGGAGGGACTGTGAGCAGTTCTTC; j_call: TRBJ2-1; clone_size: -; v_call: TRBV28; d_call: TRBD2
cdr3_aa: CASSESRYNEQFF; cdr3_nt: TGCGCCAGCAGTGAGTCCAGGTACAATGAGCAGTTCTTC; j_call: TRBJ2-1; clone_size: -; v_call: TRBV10-1; d_call: -
cdr3_aa: CSVLTPPRTDPNYGYTF; cdr3_nt: TGCAGCGTTCTGACTCCCCCCAGGACAGACCCTAACTATGGCTACACCTTC; j_call: TRBJ1-2; clone_size: -; v_call: TRBV29-1; d_call: -
cdr3_aa: CASSMGGGQETQYF; cdr3_nt: TGTGCCAGTAGTATGGGCGGGGGGCAAGAGACCCAGTACTTC; j_call: TRBJ2-5; clone_size: -; v_call: TRBV19; d_call: TRBD2
cdr3_aa: CASSLSRGPYEQYF; cdr3_nt: TGCGCCAGCAGCTTGAGCAGGGGACCCTACGAGCAGTACTTC; j_call: TRBJ2-7; clone_size: -; v_call: TRBV5-1; d_call: -
cdr3_aa: CASSWGQGGITEAFF; cdr3_nt: TGTGCCAGCAGCTGGGGACAGGGGGGGATCACTGAAGCTTTCTTT; j_call: TRBJ1-1; clone_size: -; v_call: TRBV5-5; d_call: TRBD1
cdr3_aa: CASSYSPSDTYNEQFF; cdr3_nt: TGTGCCAGCAGTTACAGCCCTAGCGACACCTACAATGAGCAGTTCTTC; j_call: TRBJ2-1; clone_size: few; v_call: TRBV6-6; d_call: -